These T cell receptor beta chains were read from a single sample in a study of radiotherapy plus CTLA-4 blockade in lung cancer. The assay was immunoSEQ multiplex PCR, and TCRdb's table has in-frame clones only and misses some. The sample consists of tens of thousands of clones, 80% to 85% of them appearing once. The specimen was peripheral blood, collected from a patient treated with radiotherapy plus ipilimumab. Source of these receptors: a human donor with non-small cell lung cancer who had stable disease on radiotherapy plus ipilimumab. CDR3s include the opening cysteine and the closing phenylalanine or tryptophan. The D gene is left open where the match is weak. The listing skips clone size in some rows; elsewhere it reads once, few, many or a size class.

J	D	V	size	DNA	CDR3
TRBJ1-5	TRBD1	TRBV28	once	TGTGCCAGCAGCTCCGACAGGGCTGCAGGCCAGCATTTT	CASSSDRAAGQHF
TRBJ2-3	.	TRBV7-8	once	TGTGCCAGCAGCTTATTGCTTTTGACAGATACGCAGTATTTT	CASSLLLLTDTQYF
TRBJ1-3	TRBD1	TRBV16	.	TGTGCCAGCAGTCTACAGGGGGCGGTTGGAAACACCATATATTTT	CASSLQGAVGNTIYF
TRBJ2-2	TRBD1	TRBV5-4	.	TGTGCCAGCAGCTTCGGACAGGGGCCGGAGCTGTTTTTT	CASSFGQGPELFF
TRBJ2-5	.	TRBV7-8	.	TGTGCCAGCAGCTTAGCCCAGACTCGGGCAAGGGAGACCCAGTACTTC	CASSLAQTRARETQYF
TRBJ2-5	.	TRBV11-3	.	TGTGCCAGCAGCTTAGAAACTAGCCCTCAAGAGACCCAGTACTTC	CASSLETSPQETQYF
TRBJ1-4	TRBD1	TRBV2	.	TGTGCCAGCAGTAACAGGGGGGAAAAACTGTTTTTT	CASSNRGEKLFF
TRBJ1-2	TRBD1	TRBV4-1	.	TGCGCCAGCAGCCAAATTTTAAGGGACAGGGATGGCTACACCTTC	CASSQILRDRDGYTF
TRBJ2-7	.	TRBV10-3	few	TGTGCCATGTCGGGCTCCTCCTACGAGCAGTACTTC	CAMSGSSYEQYF
TRBJ2-7	.	TRBV18	.	TGTGCCAGCTCACCGGGGGATTACGAGCAGTACTTC	CASSPGDYEQYF
TRBJ1-2	.	TRBV6-4	.	TGTGCCAGCAGTGACTCCGTTCGGGAGGGCGCGCGTTATGGCTACACCTTC	CASSDSVREGARYGYTF
TRBJ2-7	TRBD2	TRBV6-6	.	TGTGCCAGCAGTTCCCCAAGGACTAGCAATTACGAGCAGTACTTC	CASSSPRTSNYEQYF
TRBJ2-3	.	TRBV4-1	.	TGCGCCAGCAGCCTGCTCCCGGGACCGAGTAAGGGTACAGATACGCAGTATTTT	CASSLLPGPSKGTDTQYF
TRBJ2-6	TRBD2	TRBV11-1	.	TGTGCCAGCAGCTTAGGGGGAGGGGCTGGGGCCAACGTCCTGACTTTC	CASSLGGGAGANVLTF
TRBJ1-6	.	TRBV5-4	.	TGTGCCAGCAGCTTGCCTGGGTTTGATTCACCCCTCCACTTT	CASSLPGFDSPLHF
TRBJ2-1	.	TRBV19	.	TGTGCCAGTAGCCCCCAGGGGGGAGGGGTTTACAATGAGCAGTTCTTC	CASSPQGGGVYNEQFF
TRBJ2-1	.	TRBV2	once	TGTGCCAGCACCCAGCGGAAGGGCAATGAGCAGTTCTTC	CASTQRKGNEQFF
TRBJ1-4	TRBD1	TRBV27	once	TGTGCCAGCAGTTCCTCCGGGACAGGGGTTGAAAAACTGTTTTTT	CASSSSGTGVEKLFF
TRBJ1-2	TRBD1	TRBV25-1	.	TGTGCCAGCTCTCGACAGGGGGATGGCTACACCTTC	CASSRQGDGYTF
TRBJ1-5	TRBD1	TRBV19	.	TGTGCCAGTAGTATCTGGACAGGGGGAAGCAATCAGCCCCAGCATTTT	CASSIWTGGSNQPQHF
TRBJ2-7	TRBD1	TRBV6-6	.	TGTGCCGCCGAACCAACCGGACAGGGCTCGACCTACGAGCAGTACTTC	CAAEPTGQGSTYEQYF
TRBJ1-4	.	TRBV5-1	.	TGCGCCAGCAGCTTGGACCCGGACAGAGCTCAAGAAAAACTGTTTTTT	CASSLDPDRAQEKLFF
TRBJ2-1	TRBD2	TRBV5-1	.	TGCGCCAGCAGCTTGGCCGGGACTAGCGGGAGCAGCTCCTACAATGAGCAGTTCTTC	CASSLAGTSGSSSYNEQFF
TRBJ1-5	.	TRBV18	.	TGTGCCAGCTCACCAGCCGGACAGATGAGCAATCAGCCCCAGCATTTT	CASSPAGQMSNQPQHF
TRBJ1-3	.	TRBV7-8	few	TGTGCCAGCAGCTTAGGTGGCTTCTCTGGAAACACCATATATTTT	CASSLGGFSGNTIYF
TRBJ2-1	.	TRBV28	.	TGTGCCAGCAGTCCCTCTAGAAGCTCCTACAATGAGCAGTTCTTC	CASSPSRSSYNEQFF
TRBJ2-3	TRBD2	TRBV2	.	TGTGCCAGCAGGGAACTAGCGGGGGGGCCCCTGAGCACAGATACGCAGTATTTT	CASRELAGGPLSTDTQYF
TRBJ2-5	.	TRBV2	once	TGTGCCAGCAGTGAAAAGGCTGCGGGACCGGAGACCCAGTACTTC	CASSEKAAGPETQYF
TRBJ1-2	.	TRBV11-2	.	TGTGCCAGCAGCTCCTTGCGAGGGAAAAACTATGGCTACACCTTC	CASSSLRGKNYGYTF
TRBJ1-2	.	TRBV9	.	TGTGCCAGCAGCTTCGGTTATGGCTACACCTTC	CASSFGYGYTF